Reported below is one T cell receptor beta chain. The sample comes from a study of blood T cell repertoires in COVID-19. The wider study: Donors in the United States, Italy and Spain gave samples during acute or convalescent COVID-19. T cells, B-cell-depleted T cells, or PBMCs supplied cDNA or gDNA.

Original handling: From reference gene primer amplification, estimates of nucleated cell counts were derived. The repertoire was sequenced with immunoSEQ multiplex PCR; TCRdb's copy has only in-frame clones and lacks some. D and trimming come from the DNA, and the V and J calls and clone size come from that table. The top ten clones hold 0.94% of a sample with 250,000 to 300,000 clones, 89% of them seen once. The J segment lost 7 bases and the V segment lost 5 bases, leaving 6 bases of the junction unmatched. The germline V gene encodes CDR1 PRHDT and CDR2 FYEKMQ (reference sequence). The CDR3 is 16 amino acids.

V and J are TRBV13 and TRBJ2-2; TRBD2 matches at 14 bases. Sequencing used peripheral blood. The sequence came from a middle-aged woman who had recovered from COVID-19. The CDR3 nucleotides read TGTGCCAGCAGCGAAAGACTAGCGGGAGGGGTCGGGGAGCTGTTTTTT. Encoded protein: CASSERLAGGVGELFF.